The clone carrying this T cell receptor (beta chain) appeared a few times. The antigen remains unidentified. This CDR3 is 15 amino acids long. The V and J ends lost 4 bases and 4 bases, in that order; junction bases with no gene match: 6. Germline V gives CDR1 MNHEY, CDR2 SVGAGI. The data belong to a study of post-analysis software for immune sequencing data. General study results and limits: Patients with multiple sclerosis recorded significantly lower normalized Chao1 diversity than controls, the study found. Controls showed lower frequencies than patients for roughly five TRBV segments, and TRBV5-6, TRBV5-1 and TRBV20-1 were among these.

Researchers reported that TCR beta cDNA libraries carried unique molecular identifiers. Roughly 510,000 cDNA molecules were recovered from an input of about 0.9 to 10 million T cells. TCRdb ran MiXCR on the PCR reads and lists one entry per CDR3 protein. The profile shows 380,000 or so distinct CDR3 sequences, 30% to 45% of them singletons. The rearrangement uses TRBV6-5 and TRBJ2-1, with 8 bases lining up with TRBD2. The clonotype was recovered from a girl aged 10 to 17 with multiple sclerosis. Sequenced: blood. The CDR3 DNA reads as TGTGCCAGCAGTTCCTCTGGCGGGGGGTACAATGAGCAGTTCTTC. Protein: CASSSSGGGYNEQFF.